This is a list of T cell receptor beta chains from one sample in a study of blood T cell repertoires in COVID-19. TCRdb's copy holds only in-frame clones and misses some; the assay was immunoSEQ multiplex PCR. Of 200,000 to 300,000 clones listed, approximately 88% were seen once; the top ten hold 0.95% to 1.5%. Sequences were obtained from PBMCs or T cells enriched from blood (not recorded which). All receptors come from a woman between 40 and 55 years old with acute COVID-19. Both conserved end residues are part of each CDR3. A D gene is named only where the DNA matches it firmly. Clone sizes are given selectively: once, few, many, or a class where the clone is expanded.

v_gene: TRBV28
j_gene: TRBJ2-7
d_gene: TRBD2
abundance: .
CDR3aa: CASSFIGGLAGYEQYF
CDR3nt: TGTGCCAGCAGTTTCATTGGGGGACTAGCGGGTTACGAGCAGTACTTC

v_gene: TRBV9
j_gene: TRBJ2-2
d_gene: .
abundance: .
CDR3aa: CASSVAGTGELFF
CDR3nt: TGTGCCAGCAGCGTAGCGGGGACCGGGGAGCTGTTTTTT

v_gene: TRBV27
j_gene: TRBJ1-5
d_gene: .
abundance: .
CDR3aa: CASSLKPTVLSYSNQPQHF
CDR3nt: TGTGCCAGCAGTTTAAAGCCCACGGTACTTTCTTATAGCAATCAGCCCCAGCATTTT

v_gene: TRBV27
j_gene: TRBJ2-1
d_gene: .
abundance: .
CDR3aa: CASSLSATAYNEQFF
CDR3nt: TGTGCCAGCAGTTTATCCGCGACAGCTTACAATGAGCAGTTCTTC

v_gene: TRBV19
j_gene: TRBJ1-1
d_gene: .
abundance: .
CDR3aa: CASIPAGGFREAFF
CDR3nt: TGTGCCAGTATCCCCGCGGGGGGGTTCCGTGAAGCTTTCTTT

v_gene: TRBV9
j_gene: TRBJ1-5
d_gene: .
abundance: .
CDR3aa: CASSVSGGKDQPQHF
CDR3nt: TGTGCCAGCAGCGTATCGGGGGGAAAGGATCAGCCCCAGCATTTT

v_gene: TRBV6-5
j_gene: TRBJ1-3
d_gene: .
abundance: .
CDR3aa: CASRSTGNTIYF
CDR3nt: TGTGCCAGCAGGTCTACCGGAAACACCATATATTTT

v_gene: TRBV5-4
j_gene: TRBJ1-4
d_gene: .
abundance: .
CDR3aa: CASSTKERTSSTNEKLFF
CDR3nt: TGTGCCAGCAGCACCAAGGAGAGGACAAGCTCAACTAATGAAAAACTGTTTTTT

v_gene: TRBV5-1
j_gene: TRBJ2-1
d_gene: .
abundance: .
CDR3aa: CASSLYPGQGEQFF
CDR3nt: TGCGCCAGCAGCTTGTATCCAGGGCAGGGTGAGCAGTTCTTC

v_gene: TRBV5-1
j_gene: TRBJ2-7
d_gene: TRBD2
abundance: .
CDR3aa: CASSLERGREVYEQYF
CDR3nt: TGCGCCAGCAGCTTGGAACGGGGGCGGGAGGTCTACGAGCAGTACTTC

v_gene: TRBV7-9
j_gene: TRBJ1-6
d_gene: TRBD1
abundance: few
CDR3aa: CASSLWTGPISPLHF
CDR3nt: TGTGCCAGCAGCTTGTGGACAGGGCCTATTTCACCCCTCCACTTT

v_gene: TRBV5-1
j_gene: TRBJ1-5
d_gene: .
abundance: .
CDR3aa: CASARRDQPQHF
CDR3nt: TGCGCCAGCGCTCGGAGGGACCAGCCCCAGCATTTT

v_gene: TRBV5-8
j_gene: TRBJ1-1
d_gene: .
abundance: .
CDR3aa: CASSPAWGGTEAFF
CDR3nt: TGTGCCAGCAGCCCGGCTTGGGGGGGCACTGAAGCTTTCTTT

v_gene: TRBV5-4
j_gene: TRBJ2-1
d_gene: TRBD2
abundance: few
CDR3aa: CASSLGTSADNEQFF
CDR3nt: TGTGCCAGCAGCTTAGGGACTAGCGCTGACAATGAGCAGTTCTTC

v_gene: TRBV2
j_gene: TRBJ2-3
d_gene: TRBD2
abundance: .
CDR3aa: CASSGTSGTDTQYF
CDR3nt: TGTGCCAGCAGTGGGACTAGCGGCACAGATACGCAGTATTTT

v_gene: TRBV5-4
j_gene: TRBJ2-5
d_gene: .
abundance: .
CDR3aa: CASSSVLSGGPKETQYF
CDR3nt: TGTGCCAGCAGCTCGGTCCTATCAGGCGGGCCCAAAGAGACCCAGTACTTC

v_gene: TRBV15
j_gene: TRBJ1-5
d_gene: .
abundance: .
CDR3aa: CATSSLPRENNQPQHF
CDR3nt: TGTGCCACCAGCAGTTTGCCGCGTGAGAACAATCAGCCCCAGCATTTT

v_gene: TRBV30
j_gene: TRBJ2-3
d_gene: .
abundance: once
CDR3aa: CAWSVQGSTQYF
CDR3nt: TGTGCCTGGAGTGTACAGGGTTCTACGCAGTATTTT

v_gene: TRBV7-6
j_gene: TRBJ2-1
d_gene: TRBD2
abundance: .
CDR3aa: CASSLGASGQIYNEQFF
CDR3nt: TGTGCCAGCAGCTTAGGGGCTAGCGGGCAGATCTACAATGAGCAGTTCTTC

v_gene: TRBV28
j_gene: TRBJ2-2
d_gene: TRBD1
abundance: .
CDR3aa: CASNGQGNYTGELFF
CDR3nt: TGTGCCAGTAATGGACAGGGGAACTACACCGGGGAGCTGTTTTTT

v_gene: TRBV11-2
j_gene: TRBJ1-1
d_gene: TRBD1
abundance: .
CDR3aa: CASSFGQGAFLAEAFF
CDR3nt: TGTGCCAGCAGCTTCGGACAGGGGGCTTTCCTCGCTGAAGCTTTCTTT